Here is one T cell receptor (beta chain) with its context. Its antigen is as yet unknown. The donors comprised healthy bone marrow donors. The record originates from a study of cytomegalovirus exposure and HLA in healthy donors. This PCR relied on a set of 60 Vbeta primers and 13 Jbeta primers. Assay used: immunoSEQ multiplex PCR; TCRdb lists only in-frame clones, some missing. The top ten hold just under 6.5% of the sample, which has approximately 140,000 clones, about four fifths seen once. Germline V gives CDR1 GTSNPN, CDR2 SVGIG (reference sequence). The V end lost 2 bases, the J end lost 2 bases, and 16 bases lay between the germline ends. CDR3 length equals 16 residues. Whole-study findings and limits: Some highly shared sequence variants likely arose as a pipeline artifact.

The V gene is TRBV30, the J gene TRBJ1-5; possible D gene TRBD1, 5 bases. This clonotype was sampled from a man in his fifties or sixties in good health and CMV-seropositive. The specimen sequenced was PBMCs. The CDR3 coding sequence is TGTGCCTGGAGTAAGGACAAAACTCCGGGCAATCAGCCCCAGCATTTT. As protein: CAWSKDKTPGNQPQHF.